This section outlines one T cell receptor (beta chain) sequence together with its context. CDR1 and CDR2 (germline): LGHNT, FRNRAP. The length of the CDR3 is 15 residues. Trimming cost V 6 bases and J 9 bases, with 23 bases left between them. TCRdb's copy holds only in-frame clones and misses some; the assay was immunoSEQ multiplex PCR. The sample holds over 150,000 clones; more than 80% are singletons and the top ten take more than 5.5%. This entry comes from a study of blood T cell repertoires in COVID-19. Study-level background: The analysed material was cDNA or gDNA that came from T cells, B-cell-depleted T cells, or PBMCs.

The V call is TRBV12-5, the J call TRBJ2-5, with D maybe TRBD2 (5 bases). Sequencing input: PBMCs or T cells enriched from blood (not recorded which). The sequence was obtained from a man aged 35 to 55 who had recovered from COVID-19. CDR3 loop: CASGPEARGLGAQYF. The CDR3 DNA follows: TGTGCTAGTGGACCGGAGGCGCGAGGACTTGGAGCCCAGTACTTC.